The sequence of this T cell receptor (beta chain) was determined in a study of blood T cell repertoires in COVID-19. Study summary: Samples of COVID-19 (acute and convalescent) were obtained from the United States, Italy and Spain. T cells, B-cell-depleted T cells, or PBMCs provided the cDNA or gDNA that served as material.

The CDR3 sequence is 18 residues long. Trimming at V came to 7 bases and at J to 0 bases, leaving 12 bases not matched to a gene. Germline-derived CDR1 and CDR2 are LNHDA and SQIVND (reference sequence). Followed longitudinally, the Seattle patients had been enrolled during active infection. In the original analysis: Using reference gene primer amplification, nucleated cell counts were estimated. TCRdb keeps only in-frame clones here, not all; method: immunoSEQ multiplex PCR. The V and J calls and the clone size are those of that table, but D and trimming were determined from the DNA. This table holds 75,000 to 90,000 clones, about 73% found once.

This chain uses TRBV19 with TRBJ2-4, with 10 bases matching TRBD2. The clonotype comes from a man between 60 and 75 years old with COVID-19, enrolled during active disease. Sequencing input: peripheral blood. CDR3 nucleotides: TGTGCCAGTATGGAGGCTAGCGGGGGCAGTCTAGCCAAAAACATTCAGTACTTC. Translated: CASMEASGGSLAKNIQYF.